Below, 25 T cell receptor beta chains from the same sample are listed, as sequenced in a study of patients and donors after allogeneic stem cell transplantation. MiXCR, run by TCRdb on the RT-PCR reads, gives a single entry per CDR3 protein. The table has under 30,000 distinct CDR3 sequences, approximately 8.8% seen once. The sample consisted of blood, either unsorted or a sorted T cell fraction (not recorded which). Receptors were obtained from a human donor who was either an allogeneic HSCT recipient or a stem cell or donor lymphocyte infusion donor (not recorded which). It is not recorded whose cells these are; they may come from a transplant donor.

This clonotype was counted many times. The gene calls are TRBV18 and TRBJ2-3; D is uncertain. V shed 0 bases and J shed 6 bases, with 4 bases lying between them. CDR3 size: 12 residues. Germline lookup yields CDR1 KGHSH and CDR2 LQKENI. The chain's CDR3 is CASSPPRDTQYF. CDR3 bases: TGTGCCAGCTCACCACCGAGGGATACGCAGTATTTT.

By proportion, this clonotype is medium-sized (0.01 to 0.1%). This rearrangement joins TRBV7-9 to TRBJ2-5; tentative D call: TRBD1 (5 bases). With 5 bases removed from V and 3 bases from J, the gap between germline ends came to 13 bases. The CDR3 runs to 14 residues. The germline CDR1 and CDR2 sequences are SEHNR and FQNEAQ (reference sequence). CDR3 in DNA: TGTGCCAGCAGCCCCCGGACAAACGAAGAGACCCAGTACTTC. This codes for CASSPRTNEETQYF.

In DNA form, the CDR3 reads TGTGCCAGCAGCCAATCTGGATTTAACTATGGCTACACCTTC. It specifies CASSQSGFNYGYTF. The V call is TRBV14, the J call TRBJ1-2; D gene unclear. Trimming pared 2 bases from V and 1 base from J, leaving 8 bases between. There are 14 residues in the CDR3. Germline V CDR1 and CDR2: SGHDN, FVKESK. The variable domain in full, with the rest retrieved from reference TRBV14 and TRBJ1-2, is EAGVTQFPSHSVIEKGQTVTLRCDPISGHDNLYWYRRVMGKEIKFLLHFVKESKQDESGMPNNRFLAERTGGTYSTLKVQPAELEDSGVYFCASSQSGFNYGYTFGSGTRLTVV.

The J gene is TRBJ2-1, the V gene TRBV7-2; TRBD2 matches 9 bases. Per germline, CDR1 SGHTA and CDR2 FQGNSA. The CDR3 length is 16 residues. V shed 5 bases and J 9 bases; nucleotides not matched to a gene: 14. CDR3 DNA: TGTGCCAGCAGCCTCGGGGGGCGGGAGGGCCGAGTTGAGCAGTTCTTC. Encoded protein: CASSLGGREGRVEQFF.

This clonotype was recorded many times. The rearrangement uses TRBV6-4 and TRBJ1-1, with D unresolved. CDR3 length: 15 residues. Trimming pared 0 bases from V and 2 bases from J, leaving 10 bases between. Germline CDR1 reads MRHNA; CDR2 reads SNTAGT. CDR3: CASSDSNRINTEAFF. In DNA form, the CDR3 reads TGTGCCAGCAGTGACTCGAATAGGATAAACACTGAAGCTTTCTTT.

This chain connects TRBV5-6 to TRBJ1-2, with 10 bases lining up with TRBD1. The CDR3 consists of 16 residues. V shed 4 bases and J 4 bases; nucleotides not matched to a gene: 10. Germline V gene data show CDR1 as SGHDT and CDR2 as YYEEEE. The DNA for the CDR3 is TGTGCCAGCAGCCTTACGGGACAGGGGATGGTCTATGGCTACACCTTC. Translation: CASSLTGQGMVYGYTF.

The rearrangement uses TRBV10-3 and TRBJ2-3; 9 nucleotides align to TRBD1. The CDR3 runs to 15 residues. J gave up 2 bases and V 6 bases, and 6 bases lay outside the gene matches. Germline loops: CDR1 ENHRY, CDR2 SYGVKD. In nucleotides, the CDR3 is TGTGCCATCAGCGCGACAGGGGGTGTCACAGATACGCAGTATTTT. As protein: CAISATGGVTDTQYF.

This chain links TRBV7-9 with TRBJ2-7, with D uncertain. CDR3 length: 13 amino acids. The V gene's germline CDR1 is SEHNR and CDR2 FQNEAQ (reference sequence). V shed 1 base and J shed 4 bases, with 8 bases lying between them. This CDR3 is CASSLEDKYEQYF. In nucleotides, the CDR3 is TGTGCCAGCAGCTTAGAGGATAAATACGAGCAGTACTTC.

This clonotype was detected many times. The chain joins TRBV11-2 to TRBJ2-2; 11 bases match TRBD2. J gave up 0 bases and V 3 bases, and 9 bases lay outside the gene matches. Germline V gene lookup returns CDR1 SGHAT and CDR2 FQNNGV. The CDR3 loop spans 19 amino acids. The CDR3, as DNA: TGTGCCAGCAGCTTCCTTGGACTAGCGGGCAACGCGAACACCGGGGAGCTGTTTTTT. This codes for CASSFLGLAGNANTGELFF.

There are many counts of this clonotype. The chain carries TRBV7-3 and TRBJ2-1; no reliable D call. CDR1 is SGHTA and CDR2 is FQGTGA in the germline V gene. Trimming pared 2 bases from V and 2 bases from J, leaving 7 bases between. The CDR3 runs to 14 residues. CDR3 sequence: CASSLEATYNEQFF. The CDR3 DNA follows: TGTGCCAGCAGCTTAGAGGCGACCTACAATGAGCAGTTCTTC. Full variable domain (rest looked up from reference TRBV7-3 and TRBJ2-1): GAGVSQTPSNKVTEKGKYVELRCDPISGHTALYWYRQSLGQGPEFLIYFQGTGAADDSGLPNDRFFAVRPEGSVSTLKIQRTERGDSAVYLCASSLEATYNEQFFGPGTRLTVL.

Of note for this clonotype: An end of the junction differs from the germline gene, which may be a read error. The chain employs TRBV7-7 and TRBJ2-1; the D is unclear. The CDR3 is 13 amino acids. Germline V gives CDR1 SSHAT, CDR2 FNYEAQ (reference sequence). The CDR3 protein is CASSLGYNNEQFF. The CDR3, as DNA: TGTGCTAGCAGCTTAGGCTACAACAATGAGCAGTTCTTC.

This rearrangement joins TRBV6-1 to TRBJ1-1; D gene unclear. V was trimmed by 6 bases and J by 6 bases, leaving 17 bases between them. The CDR3 is 14 residues long. Germline lookup yields CDR1 MNHNS and CDR2 SASEGT. This chain's CDR3 is CASRDTVGGAEAFF. In DNA, the CDR3 is TGTGCCAGCAGAGACACGGTCGGCGGCGCTGAAGCTTTCTTT.

This chain joins TRBV9 and TRBJ2-7; weak D call: TRBD1 (5 bases). Trimming cost V 2 bases and J 0 bases, with 12 bases left between them. CDR1 SGDLS and CDR2 YYNGEE come from the germline V gene. This CDR3 comprises 15 residues. The CDR3 protein is CASSVSTGSSYEQYF. The CDR3, as DNA: TGTGCCAGCAGCGTGTCAACAGGCAGCTCCTACGAGCAGTACTTC.

The chain joins TRBV9 to TRBJ1-2; 8 nucleotides line up with TRBD1. V lost 6 bases, J lost 5 bases, and 12 bases stayed unmatched. The length of the CDR3 is 15 residues. Germline CDR1 SGDLS, CDR2 YYNGEE. The CDR3 DNA follows: TGTGCCAGCACCCCCTCCGGCAGGGGGCAATATGGCTACACCTTC. Its translation is CASTPSGRGQYGYTF.

This clonotype was seen more than once but under ten times. The chain has TRBV7-2 and TRBJ1-2, with D tentatively TRBD1 (5 bases). This CDR3 region has 13 residues. The germline V gene has CDR1 SGHTA and CDR2 FQGNSA. Trimming pared 3 bases from V and 8 bases from J, leaving 13 bases between. CDR3 sequence (DNA): TGTGCCAGCAGCTTGCGCAGGGACCAGGGCTACACCTTC. Translation: CASSLRRDQGYTF.

There are a few counts of this clonotype. CDR3 region: CASSDRGRGRHTF. DNA of the CDR3: TGTGCCAGCAGCGACAGGGGGCGCGGGCGGCACACCTTC. J is TRBJ1-2 and V is TRBV9; 9 nucleotides match TRBD1. V shed 3 bases, J shed 12 bases, and the junction held 9 bases outside the gene matches. In germline, CDR1 is SGDLS, CDR2 YYNGEE. The CDR3 length is 13 residues.

This clonotype came up a few times. This chain connects TRBV5-1 to TRBJ2-2, with D perhaps TRBD1 or TRBD2 (7 bases each). The germline CDR1 and CDR2 sequences are SGHRS and YFSETQ. The CDR3 consists of 15 residues. Trimming pared 1 base from V and 7 bases from J, leaving 14 bases between. In DNA form, the CDR3 reads TGCGCCAGCAGCTTGAGACAGGGCGGGAGCGGGGAGCTGTTTTTT. It encodes CASSLRQGGSGELFF.

At least ten counts were recorded for this clonotype. This chain connects TRBV15 to TRBJ1-2, with TRBD1 matching 8 bases. CDR1 LNHNV and CDR2 YYDKDF come from the germline V gene (reference sequence). Losses at the gene ends were 5 bases for V and 3 bases for J; bases not matched to a gene: 8. CDR3 length: 15 amino acids. In DNA form, the CDR3 reads TGTGCCACCAGCCCCTCCCCGGACAGGGACTATGGCTACACCTTC. It encodes CATSPSPDRDYGYTF.

CDR3 amino acids: CASSVLGTANTGELFF. Here the CDR3 DNA reads TGTGCCAGCAGCGTCCTCGGGACCGCGAACACCGGGGAGCTGTTTTTT. This chain uses TRBV5-4 with TRBJ2-2; either TRBD1 or TRBD2 may fit D (5 bases each). This CDR3 has 16 amino acids. The germline V gene has CDR1 SGHNT and CDR2 YYREEE (reference sequence). Trimming took 4 bases from V and 0 from J, leaving 13 bases between them.

This clonotype was recorded many times. The rearrangement joins TRBV20-1 to TRBJ1-5; D is ambiguous. Germline V gene data show CDR1 as DFQATT and CDR2 as SNEGSKA (reference sequence). The CDR3 extends over 14 amino acids. The ends were cut back, 3 bases at V and 2 bases at J, with 11 bases in the middle. Written as DNA, the CDR3 is TGCAGTGCTAGTCTGGGCCCCCGCAATCAGCCCCAGCATTTT. This gives the protein CSASLGPRNQPQHF.

This clonotype was recorded many times. The chain carries TRBV12-3 or TRBV12-4 and TRBJ2-2; no clear D gene. Trimming took off 1 base at V and 6 bases at J, with 6 bases between the two ends. This CDR3 spans 13 amino acids. Here the CDR3 DNA reads TGTGCCAGCAGTTTAGAAACAGCCGGGGAGCTGTTTTTT. Its protein product is CASSLETAGELFF.

The sample holds many counts of this clonotype. The genes are TRBV5-6 and TRBJ2-3; TRBD2 agrees at 10 bases. The CDR3 totals 14 residues. Trimming at V came to 1 base and at J to 7 bases, leaving 3 bases not matched to a gene. Germline V gene lookup returns CDR1 SGHDT and CDR2 YYEEEE. The chain's CDR3 is CASSLPSGSYTQYF. The CDR3 DNA is TGTGCCAGCAGCTTGCCTAGCGGGAGTTATACGCAGTATTTT.

This clonotype occurred many times. The chain combines TRBV5-1 with TRBJ2-1, with TRBD2 matching over 15 bases. Per the germline V gene, CDR1 is SGHRS and CDR2 is YFSETQ. The length of the CDR3 is 17 residues. V shed 4 bases, J shed 2 bases, and the junction held 4 bases outside the gene matches. CDR3 DNA: TGCGCCAGCAGCGCAAGGACTAGCGGGGGGGCCTACAATGAGCAGTTCTTC. Translation: CASSARTSGGAYNEQFF.

This clonotype was recorded a few times. The junction does not match germline at one end; this may be a read error. The rearrangement links TRBV19 to TRBJ1-6; D gene uncertain. The CDR3 contains 15 residues. CDR1 and CDR2 (germline): LNHDA, SQIVND (reference sequence). The CDR3 spells CASSIAVGSNSPLHF. CDR3 DNA: TGTGCCAGTAGTATAGCGGTCGGGAGTAATTCGCCCCTCCACTTT.

This clonotype turned up a few times. The CDR3 region is CASSSWDRGGTDTQYF. The CDR3 DNA is TGTGCCAGCAGTTCTTGGGACAGGGGTGGCACAGATACGCAGTATTTT. This sequence joins TRBV25-1 and TRBJ2-3, with 10 nucleotides matching TRBD1. CDR3 size: 16 residues. Germline V gives CDR1 MGHDK, CDR2 SYGVNS. V was clipped by 5 bases and J by 1 base; unmatched bases: 6.